This is a list of T cell receptor beta chains from one sample in a study of technical replicates of blood from a handful of donors. The assay was immunoSEQ multiplex PCR, and TCRdb's table has in-frame clones only and misses some. Of about 58,000 clones in the sample, 91% were seen once. Sequencing was performed on PBMCs. The receptors shown here come from a human donor in good health. Some clones in this sample may be carry-over from other donors' samples. CDR3s include the opening cysteine and the closing phenylalanine or tryptophan. D genes are given only for firm matches. For some rows the clone size is stated as once, few or many, or as a class when expanded; others skip it.

clone_size	d_call	v_call	j_call	cdr3_aa	cdr3_nt
-	TRBD1	TRBV2	TRBJ1-5	CASSLDRNNQPQHF	TGTGCCAGCAGTTTGGACAGGAACAATCAGCCCCAGCATTTT
-	-	TRBV25-1	TRBJ1-4	CASSEYSNEKLFF	TGTGCCAGCAGTGAATACAGTAATGAAAAACTGTTTTTT
-	-	TRBV25-1	TRBJ1-1	CASSVGPEAFF	TGTGCCAGCAGTGTGGGGCCTGAAGCTTTCTTT
-	-	TRBV9	TRBJ1-2	CASSPNVGQSGYTF	TGTGCCAGCAGCCCCAATGTGGGGCAAAGTGGCTACACCTTC
-	-	TRBV7-9	TRBJ2-1	CASSRPRDTYNEQFF	TGTGCCAGCAGCCGCCCCAGGGACACCTACAATGAGCAGTTCTTC
-	-	TRBV6-1	TRBJ1-6	CASSEGAVGAPLHF	TGTGCCAGCAGTGAAGGGGCTGTCGGGGCACCCCTCCACTTT
-	TRBD1	TRBV11-2	TRBJ2-5	CASSRDSRETQYF	TGTGCCAGCAGCAGGGACAGTCGAGAAACCCAGTACTTC
few	-	TRBV4-3	TRBJ1-3	CASSQDRSLSGNTIYF	TGCGCCAGCAGCCAAGATAGGAGCCTTTCTGGAAACACCATATATTTT
-	-	TRBV5-1	TRBJ2-3	CASSLYSLISPSTDTQYF	TGCGCCAGCAGCTTATACAGCCTAATCAGTCCTAGCACAGATACGCAGTATTTT
-	TRBD1	TRBV27	TRBJ2-4	CASSPGQGLAKNIQYF	TGTGCCAGCAGTCCGGGACAGGGACTAGCCAAAAACATTCAGTACTTC
-	-	TRBV30	TRBJ2-7	CAWSVLRRDSPYEQYF	TGTGCCTGGAGTGTACTTCGGCGGGACTCTCCCTACGAGCAGTACTTC
-	TRBD1	TRBV9	TRBJ1-1	CASSSGQGREAFF	TGTGCCAGCAGCTCGGGACAGGGCCGTGAAGCTTTCTTT
-	-	TRBV6-1	TRBJ2-7	CASSEGIYRRDEQYF	TGTGCCAGCAGTGAAGGTATATACAGGCGAGACGAGCAGTACTTC
-	-	TRBV18	TRBJ2-6	CASSPGTPTSGANVLTF	TGTGCCAGCTCACCTGGGACACCTACCTCTGGGGCCAACGTCCTGACTTTC
-	TRBD1	TRBV6-5	TRBJ1-5	CASTTGGGQPQHF	TGTGCCAGCACTACAGGGGGCGGACAGCCCCAGCATTTT
-	TRBD1	TRBV19	TRBJ1-2	CASSTRQGANYGYTF	TGTGCCAGTAGTACCAGACAGGGGGCTAACTATGGCTACACCTTC
-	TRBD1	TRBV30	TRBJ1-2	CAREQGNYGYTF	TGTGCCCGTGAACAGGGGAACTATGGCTACACCTTC
-	-	TRBV5-6	TRBJ2-7	CASTWGGTFGNKQYF	TGTGCCAGCACCTGGGGGGGGACATTTGGAAACAAGCAGTACTTC
-	-	TRBV19	TRBJ1-1	CASRTPNTEAFF	TGTGCCAGTAGAACACCGAACACTGAAGCTTTCTTT
-	TRBD1	TRBV6-5	TRBJ1-4	CASSKGDRSVEKLFF	TGTGCCAGCAGTAAAGGGGACAGAAGCGTAGAAAAACTGTTTTTT
-	TRBD2	TRBV5-6	TRBJ2-1	CASSSRAGGAVWQQFF	TGTGCCAGCAGCTCACGCGCGGGGGGGGCAGTTTGGCAGCAGTTCTTC
few	TRBD2	TRBV7-6	TRBJ2-2	CASSPTSGSYTGELFF	TGTGCCAGCAGCCCAACTAGCGGGAGCTACACCGGGGAGCTGTTTTTT
-	TRBD2	TRBV6-5	TRBJ2-7	CASSYSTGTTDEQYF	TGTGCCAGCAGTTACTCCACCGGGACTACAGACGAGCAGTACTTC